Below, 21 T cell receptor beta chains from the same sample are listed, as sequenced in a study of T cells after yellow fever vaccination. TCRdb itself ran the 5' RACE reads through MiXCR, one entry per CDR3 protein. The table lists around 590,000 distinct CDR3 sequences, roughly an eighth of them singletons. Sample: PBMCs, taken on the day of the yellow fever booster vaccination. These receptors came from a man aged 25-45 years who received the YFV17D yellow fever vaccine.

This rearrangement joins TRBV20-1 to TRBJ2-3, with D perhaps TRBD2 (5 bases). Trimming removed 6 bases at V and 1 base at J, with 11 bases between. The CDR3 consists of 13 residues. The germline gives CDR1 DFQATT, CDR2 SNEGSKA (reference sequence). CDR3 nucleotide sequence: TGCAGTGCCCCCTCAGCGGGCACAGATACGCAGTATTTT. Its protein product is CSAPSAGTDTQYF.

The chain joins TRBV7-9 to TRBJ2-1; D gene ambiguous. Germline assignment: CDR1 SEHNR and CDR2 FQNEAQ (reference sequence). This CDR3 is 14 amino acids long. The V gene lost 0 bases and the J gene lost 9 bases, with 12 bases spanning the gap. CDR3 loop: CASSLAEVWREQFF. For the CDR3, the DNA is TGTGCCAGCAGCTTAGCTGAAGTATGGCGTGAGCAGTTCTTC.

The V gene is TRBV20-1, the J gene TRBJ2-5; 7 bases are shared with TRBD1. The CDR3 is 13 amino acids. Germline V gene sequence: CDR1 DFQATT, CDR2 SNEGSKA (reference sequence). V lost 5 bases and J lost 5; bases outside the gene matches: 8. CDR3 sequence reads: CSAYDRARETQYF. Here the CDR3 DNA reads TGCAGTGCTTATGACAGGGCAAGGGAGACCCAGTACTTC.

This chain uses TRBV6-2 or TRBV6-3 with TRBJ1-2; the match to TRBD1 covers 8 bases. The CDR3 covers 13 residues. The V segment lost 7 bases and the J segment 1 base; nucleotides outside the gene matches: 2. The germline V gene encodes CDR1 MNHEY and CDR2 SVGEGT. The CDR3 reads CASTGGFNYGYTF. CDR3 in DNA: TGTGCCAGCACAGGGGGCTTTAACTATGGCTACACCTTC.

This clonotype came up a few times. This chain links TRBV29-1 with TRBJ2-6; D possibly uses TRBD1 or TRBD2 (5 bases each). V lost 2 bases and J lost 0, with 11 bases in between. CDR3 length: 16 residues. Germline V gives CDR1 SQVTM, CDR2 ANQGSEA. Here the CDR3 reads CSVETGPFSGANVLTF. CDR3 nucleotide sequence: TGCAGCGTTGAAACGGGGCCTTTCTCTGGGGCCAACGTCCTGACTTTC.

CDR3 protein: CASSALDPGELFF. The CDR3, as DNA: TGCGCCAGCAGTGCCCTTGATCCCGGGGAGCTGTTTTTT. This chain joins TRBV10-1 and TRBJ2-2, with unresolved D. The V gene lost 4 bases and the J gene lost 6 bases, with 9 bases spanning the gap. CDR1 is WNHNN and CDR2 is SYGVQD in the germline V gene (reference sequence). The CDR3 consists of 13 residues.

This clonotype was found a few times. The chain recombines TRBV5-1 with TRBJ1-1; TRBD1 agrees at 9 bases. This CDR3 has 15 amino acids. The ends lost 6 bases at V and 5 bases at J; junction bases unmatched: 11. The germline V gene encodes CDR1 SGHRS and CDR2 YFSETQ. CDR3 loop: CASNLGTGIGTEAFF. For the CDR3, the DNA is TGCGCCAGCAACCTTGGGACAGGGATTGGGACTGAAGCTTTCTTT.

This chain links TRBV11-2 with TRBJ2-4; 7 positions match TRBD2. Germline V CDR1 and CDR2: SGHAT, FQNNGV. With 0 bases clipped from V and 16 bases from J, the junction kept 9 bases outside the gene matches. This CDR3 has 13 residues. In DNA form, the CDR3 reads TGTGCCAGCAGCTTAGATCGGGGAGGGTTAATTTACTTC. This sequence encodes CASSLDRGGLIYF. Using reference TRBV11-2 and TRBJ2-4 for the parts outside the CDR3, the full variable domain is EAGVAQSPRYKIIEKRQSVAFWCNPISGHATLYWYQQILGQGPKLLIQFQNNGVVDDSQLPKDRFSAERLKGVDSTLKIQPAKLEDSAVYLCASSLDRGGLIYFGAGTRLSVL.

The chain has TRBV4-3 and TRBJ2-7, with D possibly matching TRBD1 (5 bases). Germline CDR1 LGHNA, CDR2 YSLEER. This CDR3 is built from 17 residues. Trimming cost V 0 bases and J 7 bases, with 22 bases left between them. As DNA, the CDR3 is TGCGCCAGCAGCCAAGATGGGCCTCTTGGGGCCAATTTGGAGCAGTACTTC. As protein: CASSQDGPLGANLEQYF.

The rearrangement uses TRBV29-1 and TRBJ2-1; the D is unclear. V shed 7 bases and J shed 1 base, with 20 bases lying between them. This CDR3 region has 16 residues. CDR1 SQVTM and CDR2 ANQGSEA come from the germline V gene. The CDR3 reads CSATYSAVGSYNEQFF. CDR3 nucleotides: TGCAGCGCTACTTACTCCGCTGTTGGGTCCTACAATGAGCAGTTCTTC.

The gene calls are TRBV12-3 or TRBV12-4 and TRBJ2-1; tentatively, D is TRBD2 (5 bases). With 10 bases removed from V and 1 base from J, the gap between germline ends came to 11 bases. The length of the CDR3 is 13 residues. The CDR3 nucleotides are TGTGCCACCGGGCGAGGGTCCTACAATGAGCAGTTCTTC. This codes for CATGRGSYNEQFF.

This clonotype was seen at least ten times. The chain couples TRBV6-1 to TRBJ2-7, with 14 bases fitting TRBD2. The trim removed 5 bases at V and 2 bases at J, leaving 8 bases unmatched. This CDR3 has 17 residues. Germline V gene sequence: CDR1 MNHNS, CDR2 SASEGT. The chain's CDR3 is CASSTFGTSGSTYEQYF. In DNA, the CDR3 is TGTGCCAGCAGTACCTTCGGGACTAGCGGGAGTACCTACGAGCAGTACTTC.

This clonotype was recorded a few times. The rearrangement joins TRBV7-2 to TRBJ2-2, with 9 bases fitting TRBD1. Germline V gene lookup returns CDR1 SGHTA and CDR2 FQGNSA. The CDR3 is 16 amino acids. V lost 3 bases, J lost 6 bases, and 8 bases stayed unmatched. The CDR3 sequence: CASSFAGTGSAGELFF. The CDR3 coding sequence is TGTGCCAGCAGCTTCGCCGGGACAGGGTCGGCCGGGGAGCTGTTTTTT.

This clonotype was counted between two and nine times. The rearrangement links TRBV18 to TRBJ1-2; D is undetermined. Germline values: CDR1 KGHSH, CDR2 LQKENI. Trimming pared 3 bases from V and 3 bases from J, leaving 5 bases between. This CDR3 region has 12 residues. The CDR3 DNA is TGTGCCAGCTCACCGTCGGACTATGGCTACACCTTC. This translates into CASSPSDYGYTF.

Many counts were recorded for this clonotype. V is TRBV10-3 and J is TRBJ2-5, with 10 bases that match TRBD2. CDR3 size: 14 residues. Germline assignment: CDR1 ENHRY and CDR2 SYGVKD. V shed 10 bases and J 2 bases; nucleotides not matched to a gene: 7. The CDR3 DNA follows: TGTGCCACTGGACTAGCGGACATGCAAGAGACCCAGTACTTC. Its translation is CATGLADMQETQYF.

The chain carries TRBV11-2 and TRBJ1-1; D call uncertain. CDR1 is SGHAT and CDR2 is FQNNGV in the germline V gene. CDR3 length: 13 residues. V shed 3 bases and J shed 11 bases, with 16 bases lying between them. CDR3 DNA: TGTGCCAGCAGCTTCGGGGAGTCCCCAGGCGCTTTCTTT. Translating it yields CASSFGESPGAFF. The full variable domain, its missing parts supplied by reference TRBV11-2 and TRBJ1-1, is EAGVAQSPRYKIIEKRQSVAFWCNPISGHATLYWYQQILGQGPKLLIQFQNNGVVDDSQLPKDRFSAERLKGVDSTLKIQPAKLEDSAVYLCASSFGESPGAFFGQGTRLTVV.

A few counts support this clonotype. The chain uses TRBV20-1 and TRBJ2-1; tentative D call: TRBD1 (5 bases). V lost 5 bases and J lost 7, with 9 bases in between. Germline lookup yields CDR1 DFQATT and CDR2 SNEGSKA (reference sequence). The length of the CDR3 is 11 residues. The chain's CDR3 is CSAQQANEQFF. The CDR3 DNA sequence: TGCAGTGCTCAACAGGCGAATGAGCAGTTCTTC.

This clonotype has only a few counts. The rearrangement uses TRBV5-1 and TRBJ1-1, with 7 bases that match TRBD1. Trimming at V came to 6 bases and at J to 1 base, leaving 6 bases not matched to a gene. Germline V CDR1 and CDR2: SGHRS, YFSETQ. The CDR3 has 14 amino acids. The CDR3 coding sequence is TGCGCCAGCACCAACAGGGGTGGGAACACTGAAGCTTTCTTT. Translation gives CASTNRGGNTEAFF.

V is TRBV3-1 and J is TRBJ2-7; TRBD1 matches 10 bases. J lost 3 bases, V lost 3 bases, and 2 bases had no gene match. This CDR3 has 14 amino acids. CDR1 and CDR2 from the germline V gene are LGHDT and YNNKEL (reference sequence). The CDR3 spells CASSHWTGGYEQYF. The CDR3 coding sequence is TGTGCCAGCAGCCATTGGACAGGGGGCTACGAGCAGTACTTC.

This chain links TRBV20-1 with TRBJ1-2; D gene ambiguous. The CDR3 length is 15 residues. Trimming removed 0 bases at V and 0 bases at J, with 11 bases between. Germline V lookup: CDR1 DFQATT, CDR2 SNEGSKA (reference sequence). The CDR3 is CSARDLSDPNYGYTF. The CDR3, as DNA: TGCAGTGCTAGAGATCTCAGCGATCCTAACTATGGCTACACCTTC.

The chain combines TRBV14 with TRBJ1-2, with no clear D. The germline CDR1 and CDR2 sequences are SGHDN and FVKESK. V lost 4 bases and J lost 4, with 10 bases in between. The CDR3 consists of 13 residues. This CDR3 is CASSLGPIYGYTF. In nucleotides, the CDR3 is TGTGCCAGCAGCCTTGGGCCGATCTATGGCTACACCTTC.